This T cell receptor beta chain was captured by sequencing in a study of blood T cell repertoires in COVID-19. Trimming removed 0 bases at V and 7 bases at J, with 14 bases between. The germline V gene encodes CDR1 MDHEN and CDR2 SYDVKM. This CDR3 comprises 15 residues. Sequencing was performed with immunoSEQ multiplex PCR; in TCRdb, only in-frame clones are kept and a portion is missing. The sample carries about 220,000 clones, about 80% recorded once. The origin of this receptor is a woman under 40 who had recovered from COVID-19. Sequenced material: peripheral blood. This chain links TRBV28 with TRBJ2-3, with a weak D call TRBD2 (5 bases). CDR3 nucleotide sequence: TGTGCCAGCAGTTTATGGTTCCCCGGGGAGAATACGCAGTATTTT. The encoded protein is CASSLWFPGENTQYF.